This T cell receptor (beta chain) was retrieved from a study of T-cell memory formation after mild COVID-19. Study-wide background: TCR clusters were largely donor specific.

The 5'RACE method, run with constant-segment primers, produced TCR alpha and TCR beta cDNA libraries (carrying sample barcodes and UMIs). MiXCR, run by TCRdb on the 5' RACE reads, gives a single entry per CDR3 protein. Counted here are roughly 550,000 distinct CDR3 sequences, about a fifth occurring once; the ten biggest clones make up approximately 12%. CDR1 MNHEY and CDR2 SVGAGI come from the germline V gene. The CDR3 runs 15 residues. V was clipped by 3 bases and J by 3 bases; unmatched bases: 2. This clonotype showed up just a few times. Its specificity is unknown. Study-level points and caveats: Second-wave clones with a day 37 peak had unconfirmed SARS-CoV-2 specificity.

The source is an adult woman who had mild COVID-19 (a few samples of this study predate the infection). Cell type and time point are not known. The V and J genes are TRBV6-5 and TRBJ2-3; 11 bases are a match to TRBD2. Sequences were obtained from PBMCs or a T cell subset sorted from them (not recorded which). The CDR3 region is CASSYRLAGTDTQYF. For the CDR3, the DNA is TGTGCCAGCAGTTATCGACTAGCGGGGACAGATACGCAGTATTTT.